This T cell receptor beta chain was observed in a study of T cell responses to AZD1222 COVID-19 vaccine. Assay used: immunoSEQ multiplex PCR; TCRdb lists only in-frame clones, some missing. The sample records fewer than 45,000 clones, 83% being singletons. CDR1 is KGHSH, CDR2 LQKENI, per germline. The CDR3 length is 15 residues. V lost 2 bases, J lost 1 base, and 9 bases lay in between. General study results and limits: Repertoires were obtained solely post-peak T cell response.

As regards this clone: Its antigen is unknown.

The chain has TRBV18 and TRBJ1-5, with D hard to call. Sequencing used peripheral blood, obtained on day 0 of AZD1222 vaccination. The TCR sequence derives from an adult in good health. The CDR3: CASSPGRTSNQPQHF. CDR3 coding DNA: TGTGCCAGCTCACCAGGACGGACGAGCAATCAGCCCCAGCATTTT.